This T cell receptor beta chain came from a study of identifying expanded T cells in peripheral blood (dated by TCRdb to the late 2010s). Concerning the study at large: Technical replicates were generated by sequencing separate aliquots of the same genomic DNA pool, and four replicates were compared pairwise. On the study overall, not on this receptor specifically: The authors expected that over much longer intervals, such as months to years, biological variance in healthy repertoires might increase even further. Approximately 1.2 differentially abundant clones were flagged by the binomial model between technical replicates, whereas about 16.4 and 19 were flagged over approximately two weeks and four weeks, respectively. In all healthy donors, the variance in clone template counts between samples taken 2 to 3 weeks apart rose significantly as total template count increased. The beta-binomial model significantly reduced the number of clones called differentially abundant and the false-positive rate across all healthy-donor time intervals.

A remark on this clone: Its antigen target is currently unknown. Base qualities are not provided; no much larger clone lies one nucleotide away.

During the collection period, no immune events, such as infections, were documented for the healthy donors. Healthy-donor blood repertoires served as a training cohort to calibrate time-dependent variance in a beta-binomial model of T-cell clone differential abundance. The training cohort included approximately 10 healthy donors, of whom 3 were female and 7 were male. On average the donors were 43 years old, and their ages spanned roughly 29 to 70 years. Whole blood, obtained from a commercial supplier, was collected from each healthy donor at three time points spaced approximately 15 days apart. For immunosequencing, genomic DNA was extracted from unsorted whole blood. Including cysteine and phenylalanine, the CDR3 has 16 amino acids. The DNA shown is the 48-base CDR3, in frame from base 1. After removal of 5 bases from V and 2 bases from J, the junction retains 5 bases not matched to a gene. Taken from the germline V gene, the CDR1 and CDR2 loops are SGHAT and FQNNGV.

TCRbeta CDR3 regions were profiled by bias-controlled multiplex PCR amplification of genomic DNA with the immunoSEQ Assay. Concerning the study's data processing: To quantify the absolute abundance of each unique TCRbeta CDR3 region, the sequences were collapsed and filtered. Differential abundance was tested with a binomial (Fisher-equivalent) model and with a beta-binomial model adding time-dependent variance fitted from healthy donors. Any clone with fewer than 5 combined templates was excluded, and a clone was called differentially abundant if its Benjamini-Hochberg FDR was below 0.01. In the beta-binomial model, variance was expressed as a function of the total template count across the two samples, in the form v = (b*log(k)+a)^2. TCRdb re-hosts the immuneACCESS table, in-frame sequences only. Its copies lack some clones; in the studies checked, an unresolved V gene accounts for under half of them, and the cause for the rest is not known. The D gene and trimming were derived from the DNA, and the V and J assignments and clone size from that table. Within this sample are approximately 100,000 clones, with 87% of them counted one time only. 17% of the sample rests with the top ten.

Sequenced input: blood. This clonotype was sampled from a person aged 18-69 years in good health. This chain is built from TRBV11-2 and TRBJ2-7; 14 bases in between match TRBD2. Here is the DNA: TGTGCCAGCAGCACGACTAGCGGGGGGGCCGCCTACGAGCAGTACTTC. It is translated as CASSTTSGGAAYEQYF. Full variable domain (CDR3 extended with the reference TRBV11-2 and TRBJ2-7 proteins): EAGVAQSPRYKIIEKRQSVAFWCNPISGHATLYWYQQILGQGPKLLIQFQNNGVVDDSQLPKDRFSAERLKGVDSTLKIQPAKLEDSAVYLCASSTTSGGAAYEQYFGPGTRLTVT.